The 24 T cell receptor beta chains below were found in one sample sequenced in a study of T cells in Graves' hyperthyroidism and ophthalmopathy. Regions amplified from RNA transcripts were the TCR beta CDR3 regions. HTBI primers drove first-round RT-PCR of the TCR CDR3. MiXCR, run by TCRdb on the multiplex PCR reads, gives a single entry per CDR3 protein. This table has roughly 630,000 distinct CDR3 sequences, 15% to 19% appearing once. Specimen: blood. The source of these receptors is a woman under 40 with Graves' hyperthyroidism.

About this clonotype: A much larger clone is a single base away; this may be a read error. This chain links TRBV20-1 with TRBJ2-2; 12 bases line up with TRBD2. With 2 bases clipped from V and 6 bases from J, the junction kept 1 base outside the gene matches. Germline V gene lookup returns CDR1 DFQATT and CDR2 SNEGSKA (reference sequence). The CDR3 is 14 residues long. The DNA for the CDR3 is TGCAGTGCTAGACTAGCGGGAGGGCCCGGGGAGCTGTTTTTT. This codes for CSARLAGGPGELFF.

The chain carries TRBV9 and TRBJ2-5; 9 bases are shared with TRBD2. The junction had 4 bases not matched to a gene; V was cut back by 3 bases and J by 1 base. The germline CDR1 and CDR2 sequences are SGDLS and YYNGEE. The CDR3 has 15 amino acids. The CDR3, as DNA: TGTGCCAGCAGCGGAAGCGGGGGGATCCAAGAGACCCAGTACTTC. Amino acids: CASSGSGGIQETQYF. The full variable domain, completed using reference TRBV9 and TRBJ2-5, is DSGVTQTPKHLITATGQRVTLRCSPRSGDLSVYWYQQSLDQGLQFLIQYYNGEERAKGNILERFSAQQFPDLHSELNLSSLELGDSALYFCASSGSGGIQETQYFGPGTRLLVL.

This chain uses TRBV10-2 with TRBJ2-1; TRBD2 matches at 7 bases. The CDR3 runs to 15 residues. CDR1 and CDR2 from the germline V gene are WSHSY and SAAADI. Losses at the gene ends were 7 bases for V and 10 bases for J; bases not matched to a gene: 16. This CDR3 is CASTKTGRSEGEQFF. CDR3 bases: TGCGCCAGCACTAAAACCGGGAGGTCTGAGGGGGAGCAGTTCTTC.

At least ten counts were recorded for this clonotype. The chain joins TRBV20-1 to TRBJ2-1, with 9 bases aligning to TRBD1. Losses at the gene ends were 6 bases for V and 4 bases for J; bases not matched to a gene: 4. The CDR3 has 13 amino acids. Germline V CDR1 and CDR2: DFQATT, SNEGSKA (reference sequence). CDR3 protein: CSAGDRGYNEQFF. The DNA of the CDR3 is TGCAGTGCGGGAGACAGGGGGTACAATGAGCAGTTCTTC.

This chain connects TRBV6-1 to TRBJ1-2, with D unclear. The CDR3 spans 13 residues. The V gene's germline CDR1 is MNHNS and CDR2 SASEGT. The ends were cut back, 3 bases at V and 4 bases at J, with 9 bases in the middle. The CDR3 region has the DNA TGTGCCAGCAGTGACGCGCGGAGCTATGGCTACACCTTC. Translating gives CASSDARSYGYTF.

V is TRBV7-9 and J is TRBJ2-5; 10 nucleotides match TRBD1. This CDR3 is built from 15 residues. Per germline, CDR1 SEHNR and CDR2 FQNEAQ (reference sequence). The ends lost 5 bases at V and 5 bases at J; junction bases unmatched: 8. This CDR3 reads CASSIQTGGMETQYF. CDR3 bases: TGTGCCAGCAGCATCCAGACAGGGGGCATGGAGACCCAGTACTTC.

This clonotype was counted a few times. V gene TRBV20-1 combines with J gene TRBJ2-5, with TRBD2 matching over 7 bases. This CDR3 comprises 14 residues. CDR1 is DFQATT, CDR2 SNEGSKA, per germline (reference sequence). The V segment lost 0 bases and the J segment 5 bases; nucleotides outside the gene matches: 6. CDR3 DNA: TGCAGTGCTAGAGATTTGGCGGGAGCGGAGACCCAGTACTTC. As protein: CSARDLAGAETQYF.

V usage is TRBV19 and J usage is TRBJ1-5; D is uncertain. The CDR3 is 15 residues long. The V and J ends lost 4 bases and 3 bases respectively, with 13 bases between them. Germline loops: CDR1 LNHDA, CDR2 SQIVND (reference sequence). CDR3 in amino acids: CASSNEALHNQPQHF. DNA for the CDR3: TGTGCCAGTAGTAATGAAGCTCTCCACAATCAGCCCCAGCATTTT.

The table lists this clonotype with many counts. The rearrangement links TRBV5-1 to TRBJ2-7; the match to TRBD2 covers 8 bases. The CDR3 has 16 residues. Germline V gives CDR1 SGHRS, CDR2 YFSETQ. The V and J ends lost 3 bases and 7 bases, in that order; junction bases with no gene match: 15. The CDR3, as DNA: TGCGCCAGCAGCTCTCTCACCCCAAGCGGGAGCGGGGAGCAGTACTTC. Translation: CASSSLTPSGSGEQYF. Filled out from reference TRBV5-1 and TRBJ2-7, the complete variable domain reads KAGVTQTPRYLIKTRGQQVTLSCSPISGHRSVSWYQQTPGQGLQFLFEYFSETQRNKGNFPGRFSGRQFSNSRSEMNVSTLELGDSALYLCASSSLTPSGSGEQYFGPGTRLTVT.

In this sample, this clonotype turned up many times. The chain recombines TRBV30 with TRBJ2-1; weak D call: TRBD2 (6 bases). The length of the CDR3 is 14 residues. CDR1 GTSNPN and CDR2 SVGIG come from the germline V gene (reference sequence). V was pared by 5 bases and J by 8 bases, with 19 bases between. The CDR3 region is CAWVRDSTLDEQFF. The CDR3 DNA reads as TGTGCCTGGGTCCGGGACTCCACTTTAGATGAGCAGTTCTTC.

This clonotype was recorded at least ten times. The chain is built from TRBV6-1 and TRBJ2-7, with D perhaps matching TRBD2 (6 bases). The V end was cut by 7 bases, the J end by 0 bases, with 13 bases between. The CDR3 is 14 residues long. Germline V gene lookup returns CDR1 MNHNS and CDR2 SASEGT. CDR3 bases: TGTGCCAGCAAGGCTAGCGCTTACTCCTACGAGCAGTACTTC. This gives the protein CASKASAYSYEQYF.

The J gene is TRBJ2-3, the V gene TRBV18; D could derive from TRBD1 or TRBD2 (6 bases each). V was clipped by 4 bases and J by 5 bases, with 19 bases between them. The germline gives CDR1 KGHSH, CDR2 LQKENI. The CDR3 runs to 16 residues. CDR3 sequence (DNA): TGTGCCAGCTCACGGGGGGCCCACAGGGAGGAAGATACGCAGTATTTT. It translates to CASSRGAHREEDTQYF.

This sequence joins TRBV28 and TRBJ2-7, with D possibly being TRBD1 (5 bases). The CDR3 totals 17 residues. With 6 bases removed from V and 2 bases from J, the gap between germline ends came to 23 bases. CDR1 and CDR2 from the germline V gene are MDHEN and SYDVKM. The CDR3 reads CASRFQGRAANTYEQYF. In DNA form, the CDR3 reads TGTGCCAGCAGGTTCCAGGGTCGGGCAGCGAACACCTACGAGCAGTACTTC.

This chain connects TRBV5-1 to TRBJ2-5; 11 bases are shared with TRBD2. The CDR3 is made up of 17 amino acids. Germline lookup yields CDR1 SGHRS and CDR2 YFSETQ. V trimming: 4 bases; J trimming: 1 base; junction bases outside the gene matches: 9. CDR3 in amino acids: CASSPTGTSGLQETQYF. CDR3 DNA sequence: TGCGCCAGCAGCCCGACCGGGACTAGCGGCCTCCAAGAGACCCAGTACTTC.

This clonotype was found many times. The chain carries TRBV6-1 and TRBJ2-1, with no clear D. Germline CDR1 reads MNHNS; CDR2 reads SASEGT. Between the trimmed V and J ends, which lost 4 bases and 7 bases, there was a span of 2 bases. There are 10 residues in the CDR3. CDR3 sequence reads: CASSVNEQFF. The CDR3 coding sequence is TGTGCCAGCAGTGTAAATGAGCAGTTCTTC.

This clonotype has only a few counts. V gene TRBV6-2 or TRBV6-3 combines with J gene TRBJ2-1; D not certain. The length of the CDR3 is 13 residues. Germline V gives CDR1 MNHEY, CDR2 SVGEGT. Trimming took 7 bases from V and 2 from J, leaving 9 bases between them. The CDR3 loop reads CASTSTAYNEQFF. The CDR3 DNA sequence: TGTGCCAGCACCTCGACGGCCTACAATGAGCAGTTCTTC.

V is TRBV12-3 or TRBV12-4 and J is TRBJ2-1; D may be TRBD1 (6 bases). V dropped 5 bases and J dropped 4 bases, with 24 bases sitting between them. The CDR3 totals 18 residues. As DNA, the CDR3 is TGTGCCAGCAGTGGGTTGGGGGTCACCCAGGGGTATTACAATGAGCAGTTCTTC. This sequence encodes CASSGLGVTQGYYNEQFF.

This clonotype showed up many times. The CDR3 loop reads CASSDRDTSYEQYF. DNA of the CDR3: TGTGCCAGCAGTGACCGGGACACCTCCTACGAGCAGTACTTC. This chain uses TRBV28 with TRBJ2-7; D perhaps matches TRBD1 (6 bases). Germline V CDR1 and CDR2: MDHEN, SYDVKM. This CDR3 spans 14 amino acids. Trimming took off 5 bases at V and 0 bases at J, with 11 bases between the two ends.

This clonotype was observed many times. The chain carries TRBV12-3 or TRBV12-4 and TRBJ1-4, with 7 bases fitting TRBD1. This CDR3 is built from 14 residues. The J segment lost 4 bases and the V segment lost 7 bases, leaving 6 bases of the junction unmatched. The CDR3 region has the DNA TGTGCCAGCACGCGACAGGGCCATAATGAAAAACTGTTTTTT. This translates into CASTRQGHNEKLFF.

The chain combines TRBV18 with TRBJ2-1; 8 bases line up with TRBD1. V dropped 0 bases and J dropped 7; count of bases not matched to a gene: 8. There are 16 residues in the CDR3. Germline V gene data show CDR1 as KGHSH and CDR2 as LQKENI. CDR3 coding DNA: TGTGCCAGCTCACCACCGGGACAGGCTGAGGAGAATGAGCAGTTCTTC. This sequence encodes CASSPPGQAEENEQFF.

Many counts were recorded for this clonotype. V gene TRBV12-3 or TRBV12-4 combines with J gene TRBJ2-1; D is uncertain. The V and J ends lost 6 bases and 8 bases respectively, with 17 bases between them. The CDR3 spans 14 residues. The CDR3: CASSRVGGFDEQFF. For the CDR3, the DNA is TGTGCCAGCAGCCGAGTGGGCGGATTCGATGAGCAGTTCTTC.

This clonotype turned up a few times. A junction end diverges from the germline sequence, so it may reflect a read error. The chain joins TRBV5-1 to TRBJ1-3; no clear D gene. Germline lookup yields CDR1 SGHRS and CDR2 YFSETQ. The CDR3 runs to 14 residues. CDR3: CASSFTGSGYTIYF. CDR3 DNA sequence: TGCGCCAGCAGCTTTACCGGTTCTGGATACACCATATATTTT. The full variable domain, its missing parts supplied by reference TRBV5-1 and TRBJ1-3, is KAGVTQTPRYLIKTRGQQVTLSCSPISGHRSVSWYQQTPGQGLQFLFEYFSETQRNKGNFPGRFSGRQFSNSRSEMNVSTLELGDSALYLCASSFTGSGYTIYFGEGSWLTVV.

The chain links TRBV16 to TRBJ2-1, with D hard to call. The germline gives CDR1 KGHSY, CDR2 FQNENV. Trimming removed 0 bases from V and 6 bases from J, with 6 bases in between. The CDR3 contains 13 residues. The CDR3 reads CASSQSLGNEQFF. The CDR3 DNA reads TGTGCCAGCAGCCAATCTTTGGGCAATGAGCAGTTCTTC.

The V call is TRBV29-1, the J call TRBJ1-2, with 10 bases lining up with TRBD1. Germline V gene sequence: CDR1 SQVTM, CDR2 ANQGSEA. Trimming cost V 7 bases and J 6 bases; bases outside gene matches: 11. The CDR3 is 14 residues long. CDR3 nucleotides: TGCAGCGGTCAACGAACCGGGACAGGGGATGGCTACACCTTC. Translating gives CSGQRTGTGDGYTF.